This TCR beta chain originates from a study of T-cell memory formation after mild COVID-19. The CDR3 sequence is 16 residues long. Trimming removed 7 bases at V and 2 bases at J, with 18 bases between. CDR1 and CDR2 (germline): MNHNY, SVGAGI (reference sequence). MiXCR was run by TCRdb on the 5' RACE reads, yielding one entry per CDR3 protein. The data hold more than 300,000 distinct CDR3 sequences, with roughly an eighth observed a single time. This clonotype has more than one count but fewer than ten. The sequenced sample was PBMCs or a T cell subset sorted from them (not recorded which). The clonotype originates from a man aged 18 to 30 who had mild COVID-19 (a few samples of this study predate the infection). Cell type and time point are not known. The genes are TRBV6-6 and TRBJ2-1, with a tentative D call TRBD2 (6 bases). The CDR3 loop is CASILAGTETYNEQFF. The CDR3 DNA reads as TGTGCCAGCATACTAGCCGGGACCGAGACCTACAATGAGCAGTTCTTC.